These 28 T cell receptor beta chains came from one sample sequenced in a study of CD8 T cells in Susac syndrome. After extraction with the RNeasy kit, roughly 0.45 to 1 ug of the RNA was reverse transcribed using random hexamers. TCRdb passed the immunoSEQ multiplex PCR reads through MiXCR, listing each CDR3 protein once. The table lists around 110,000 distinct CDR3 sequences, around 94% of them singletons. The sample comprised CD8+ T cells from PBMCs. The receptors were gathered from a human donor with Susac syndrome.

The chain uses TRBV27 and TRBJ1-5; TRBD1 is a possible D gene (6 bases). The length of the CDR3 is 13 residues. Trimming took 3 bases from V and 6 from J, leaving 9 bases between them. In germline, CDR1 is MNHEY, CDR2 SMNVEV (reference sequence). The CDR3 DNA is TGTGCCAGCAGTTTCGGGGGCGCTCAGCCCCAGCATTTT. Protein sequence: CASSFGGAQPQHF.

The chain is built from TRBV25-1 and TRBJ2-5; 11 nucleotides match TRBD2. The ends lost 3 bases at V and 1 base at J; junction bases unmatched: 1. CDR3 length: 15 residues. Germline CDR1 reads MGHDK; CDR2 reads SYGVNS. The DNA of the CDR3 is TGTGCCAGCAGTGAGACTAGCGGGGCCCAAGAGACCCAGTACTTC. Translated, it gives CASSETSGAQETQYF.

This CDR3 is CASSVRTEAFF. The DNA for the CDR3 is TGTGCCAGCAGCGTACGGACCGAAGCTTTCTTT. The chain joins TRBV7-3 to TRBJ1-1; D ambiguous. V dropped 5 bases and J dropped 8 bases, with 9 bases sitting between them. The CDR3 has 11 residues. Germline V CDR1 and CDR2: SGHTA, FQGTGA.

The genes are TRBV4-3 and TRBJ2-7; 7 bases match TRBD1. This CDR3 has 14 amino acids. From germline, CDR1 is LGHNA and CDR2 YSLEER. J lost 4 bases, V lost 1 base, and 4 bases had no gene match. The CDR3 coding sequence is TGCGCCAGCAGCCAAGGAACAGGGGTTTACGAGCAGTACTTC. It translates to CASSQGTGVYEQYF.

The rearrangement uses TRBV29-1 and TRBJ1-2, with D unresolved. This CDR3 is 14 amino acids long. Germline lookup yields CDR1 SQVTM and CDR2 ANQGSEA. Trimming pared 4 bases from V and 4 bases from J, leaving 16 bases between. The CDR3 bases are TGCAGCGTTGTAGTGCCACAGCCCCCCTATGGCTACACCTTC. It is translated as CSVVVPQPPYGYTF. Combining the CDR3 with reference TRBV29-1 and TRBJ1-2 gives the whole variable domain SAVISQKPSRDICQRGTSLTIQCQVDSQVTMMFWYRQQPGQSLTLIATANQGSEATYESGFVIDKFPISRPNLTFSTLTVSNMSPEDSSIYLCSVVVPQPPYGYTFGSGTRLTVV.

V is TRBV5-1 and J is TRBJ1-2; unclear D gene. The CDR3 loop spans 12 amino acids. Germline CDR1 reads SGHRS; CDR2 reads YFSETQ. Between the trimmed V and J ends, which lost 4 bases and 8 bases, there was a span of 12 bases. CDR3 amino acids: CASSTGPDGYTF. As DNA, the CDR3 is TGCGCCAGCAGCACCGGACCGGACGGCTACACCTTC.

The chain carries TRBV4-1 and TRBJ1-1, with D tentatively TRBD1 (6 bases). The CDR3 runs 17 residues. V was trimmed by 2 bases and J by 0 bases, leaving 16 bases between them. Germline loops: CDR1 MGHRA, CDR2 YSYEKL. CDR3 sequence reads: CASSQQGQPRVNTEAFF. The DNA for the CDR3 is TGCGCCAGCAGCCAACAAGGACAGCCAAGGGTGAACACTGAAGCTTTCTTT.

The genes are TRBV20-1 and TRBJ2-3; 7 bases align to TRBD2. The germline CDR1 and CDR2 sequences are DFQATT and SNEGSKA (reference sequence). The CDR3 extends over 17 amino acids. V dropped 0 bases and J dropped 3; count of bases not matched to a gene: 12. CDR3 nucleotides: TGCAGTGCTAGAGACCTAACGGGGGGAGGAGAGACAGATACGCAGTATTTT. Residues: CSARDLTGGGETDTQYF.

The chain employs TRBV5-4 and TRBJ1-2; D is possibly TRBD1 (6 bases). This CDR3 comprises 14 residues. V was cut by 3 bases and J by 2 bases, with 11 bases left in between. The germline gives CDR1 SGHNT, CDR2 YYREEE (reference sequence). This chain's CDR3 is CASSSPDRNYGYTF. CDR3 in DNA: TGTGCCAGCAGCTCCCCGGACAGAAACTATGGCTACACCTTC. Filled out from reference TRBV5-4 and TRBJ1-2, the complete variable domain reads ETGVTQSPTHLIKTRGQQVTLRCSSQSGHNTVSWYQQALGQGPQFIFQYYREEENGRGNFPPRFSGLQFPNYSSELNVNALELDDSALYLCASSSPDRNYGYTFGSGTRLTVV.

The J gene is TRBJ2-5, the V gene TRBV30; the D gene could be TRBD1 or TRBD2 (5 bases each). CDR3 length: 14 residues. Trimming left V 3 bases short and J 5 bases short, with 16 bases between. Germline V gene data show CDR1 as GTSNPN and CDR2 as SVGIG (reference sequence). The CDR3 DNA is TGTGCCTGGAGGGGACCTGGGTTGGGGGAGACCCAGTACTTC. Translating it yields CAWRGPGLGETQYF.

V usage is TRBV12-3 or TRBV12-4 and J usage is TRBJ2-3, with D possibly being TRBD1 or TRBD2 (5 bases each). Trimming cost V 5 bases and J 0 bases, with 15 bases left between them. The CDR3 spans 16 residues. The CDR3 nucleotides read TGTGCCAGCAGTCCAGCCAGCAGGGAGAGCACAGATACGCAGTATTTT. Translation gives CASSPASRESTDTQYF.

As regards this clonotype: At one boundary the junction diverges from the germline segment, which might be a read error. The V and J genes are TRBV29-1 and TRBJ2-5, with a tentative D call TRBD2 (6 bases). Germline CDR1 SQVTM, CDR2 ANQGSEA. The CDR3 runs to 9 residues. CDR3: CSVEWRGNF. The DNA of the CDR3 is TGCAGCGTTGAGTGGCGGGGCAACTTC.

The CDR3 reads CASSEAYGAGNEQFF. The CDR3, as DNA: TGTGCCAGCAGTGAAGCGTACGGGGCAGGCAATGAGCAGTTCTTC. The rearrangement links TRBV2 to TRBJ2-1; either TRBD1 or TRBD2 may fit D (5 bases each). CDR3 length equals 15 residues. CDR1 and CDR2 (germline): SNHLY, FYNNEI. Trimming left V 0 bases short and J 6 bases short, with 12 bases between.

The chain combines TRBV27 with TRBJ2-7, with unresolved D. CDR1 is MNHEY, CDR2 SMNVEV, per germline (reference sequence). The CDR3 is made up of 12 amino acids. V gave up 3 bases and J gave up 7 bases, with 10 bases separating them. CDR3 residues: CASSFRPGEQYF. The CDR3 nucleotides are TGTGCCAGCAGTTTTCGGCCTGGGGAGCAGTACTTC.

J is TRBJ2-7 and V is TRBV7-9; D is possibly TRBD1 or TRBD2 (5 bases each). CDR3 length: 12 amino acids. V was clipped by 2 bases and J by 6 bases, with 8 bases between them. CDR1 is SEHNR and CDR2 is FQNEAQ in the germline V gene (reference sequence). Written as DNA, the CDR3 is TGTGCCAGCAGCTTATCGGGGACCGAGCAGTACTTC. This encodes CASSLSGTEQYF.

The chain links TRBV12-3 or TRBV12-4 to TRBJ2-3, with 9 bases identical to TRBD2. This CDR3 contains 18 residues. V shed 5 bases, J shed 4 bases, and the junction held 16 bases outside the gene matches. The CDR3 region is CASSPEDRLAVRPDTQYF. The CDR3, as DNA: TGTGCCAGCAGTCCCGAGGACCGACTAGCGGTTAGACCAGATACGCAGTATTTT.

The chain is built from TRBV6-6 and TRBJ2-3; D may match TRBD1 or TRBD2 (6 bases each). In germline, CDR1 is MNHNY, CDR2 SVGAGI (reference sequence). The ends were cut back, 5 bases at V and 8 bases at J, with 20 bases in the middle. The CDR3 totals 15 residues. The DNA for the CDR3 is TGTGCCAGCAGTCCCCTAAGGGGGGACCTGAGTACGCAGTATTTT. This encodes CASSPLRGDLSTQYF.

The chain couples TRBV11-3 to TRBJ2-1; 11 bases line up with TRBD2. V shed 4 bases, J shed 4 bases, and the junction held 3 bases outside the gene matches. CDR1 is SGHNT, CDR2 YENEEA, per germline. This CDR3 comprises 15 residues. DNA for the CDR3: TGTGCCAGCAGCTCCCGGACTAGCGGGTACAATGAGCAGTTCTTC. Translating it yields CASSSRTSGYNEQFF.

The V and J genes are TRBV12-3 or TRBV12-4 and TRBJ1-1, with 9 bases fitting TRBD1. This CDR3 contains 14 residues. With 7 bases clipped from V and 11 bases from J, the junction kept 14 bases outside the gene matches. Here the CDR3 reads CASTPDRGAQKAFF. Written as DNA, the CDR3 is TGTGCCAGCACACCCGACAGGGGGGCCCAGAAGGCTTTCTTT.

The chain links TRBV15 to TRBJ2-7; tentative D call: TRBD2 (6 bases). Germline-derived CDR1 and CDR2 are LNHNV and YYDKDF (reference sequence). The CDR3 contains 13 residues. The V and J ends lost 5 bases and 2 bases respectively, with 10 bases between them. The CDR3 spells CATSGGNPYEQYF. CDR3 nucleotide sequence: TGTGCCACCAGCGGCGGGAACCCCTACGAGCAGTACTTC.

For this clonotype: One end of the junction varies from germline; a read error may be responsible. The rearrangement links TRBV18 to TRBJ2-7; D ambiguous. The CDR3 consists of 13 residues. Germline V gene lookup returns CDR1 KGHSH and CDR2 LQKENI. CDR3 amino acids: CASSPRPSDEQYF. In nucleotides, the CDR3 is TGTGCCAGCTCACCACGGCCCTCCGACGAGCAGTACTTC.

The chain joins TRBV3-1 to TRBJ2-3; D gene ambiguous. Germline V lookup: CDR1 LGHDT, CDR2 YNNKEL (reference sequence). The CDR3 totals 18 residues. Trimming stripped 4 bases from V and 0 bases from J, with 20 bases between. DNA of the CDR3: TGTGCCAGCAGCCCACAAGCAGCGCCCCAAGGGAGCACAGATACGCAGTATTTT. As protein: CASSPQAAPQGSTDTQYF.

The CDR3 DNA follows: TGTGCCTCAAAGGGGGCTCCCGGGGATGACGATCAGCCCCAGCATTTT. Translated, it gives CASKGAPGDDDQPQHF. The J gene is TRBJ1-5, the V gene TRBV19; TRBD1 agrees at 7 bases. Germline CDR1 reads LNHDA; CDR2 reads SQIVND (reference sequence). J gave up 5 bases and V 11 bases, and 18 bases lay outside the gene matches. The CDR3 covers 16 residues. Full variable domain (remainder filled in from reference TRBV19 and TRBJ1-5): DGGITQSPKYLFRKEGQNVTLSCEQNLNHDAMYWYRQDPGQGLRLIYYSQIVNDFQKGDIAEGYSVSREKKESFPLTVTSAQKNPTAFYLCASKGAPGDDDQPQHFGDGTRLSIL.

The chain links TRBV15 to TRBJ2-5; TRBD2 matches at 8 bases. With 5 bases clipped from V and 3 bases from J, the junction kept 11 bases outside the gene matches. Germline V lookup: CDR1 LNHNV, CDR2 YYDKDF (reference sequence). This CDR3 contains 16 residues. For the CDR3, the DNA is TGTGCCACCAGCTGGGGTGGCGGGGGGTTCAAAGAGACCCAGTACTTC. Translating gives CATSWGGGGFKETQYF.

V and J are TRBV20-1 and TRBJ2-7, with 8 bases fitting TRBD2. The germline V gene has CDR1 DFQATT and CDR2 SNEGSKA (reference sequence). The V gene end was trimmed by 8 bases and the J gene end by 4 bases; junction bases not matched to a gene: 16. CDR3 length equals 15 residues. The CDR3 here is CSPTGSGGEQYEQYF. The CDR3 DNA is TGCAGTCCGACCGGCAGCGGGGGAGAACAGTACGAGCAGTACTTC.

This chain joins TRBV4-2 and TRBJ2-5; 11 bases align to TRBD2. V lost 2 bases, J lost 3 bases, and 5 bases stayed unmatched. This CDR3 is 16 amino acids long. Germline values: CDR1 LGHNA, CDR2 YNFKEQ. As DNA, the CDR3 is TGTGCCAGCAGCCAATCCGAGACTAGCGGGGAAGAGACCCAGTACTTC. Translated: CASSQSETSGEETQYF.

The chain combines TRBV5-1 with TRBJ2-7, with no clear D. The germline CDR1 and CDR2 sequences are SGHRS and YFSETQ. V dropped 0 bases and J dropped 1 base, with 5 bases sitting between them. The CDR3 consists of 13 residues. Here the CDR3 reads CASSLGVSYEQYF. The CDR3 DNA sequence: TGCGCCAGCAGCTTGGGAGTTTCCTACGAGCAGTACTTC.

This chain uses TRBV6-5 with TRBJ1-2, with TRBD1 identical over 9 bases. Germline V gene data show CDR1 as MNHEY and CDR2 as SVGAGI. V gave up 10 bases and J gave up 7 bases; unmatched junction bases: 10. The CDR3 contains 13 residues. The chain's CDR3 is CATTGQGEVGYTF. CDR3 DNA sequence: TGTGCCACTACGGGACAGGGTGAAGTTGGCTACACCTTC.